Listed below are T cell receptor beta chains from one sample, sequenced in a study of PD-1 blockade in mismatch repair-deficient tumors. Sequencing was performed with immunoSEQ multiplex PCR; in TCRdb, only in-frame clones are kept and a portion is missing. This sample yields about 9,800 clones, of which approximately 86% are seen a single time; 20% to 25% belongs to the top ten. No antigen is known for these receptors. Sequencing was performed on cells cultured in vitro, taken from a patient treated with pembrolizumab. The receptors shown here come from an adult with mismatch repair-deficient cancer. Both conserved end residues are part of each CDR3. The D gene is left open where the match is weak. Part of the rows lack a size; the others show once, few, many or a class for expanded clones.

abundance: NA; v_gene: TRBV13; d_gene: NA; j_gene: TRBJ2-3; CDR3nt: TGTGCCAGCAGCTTCCTCGTAGGGACTTACACAGATACGCAGTATTTT; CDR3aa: CASSFLVGTYTDTQYF
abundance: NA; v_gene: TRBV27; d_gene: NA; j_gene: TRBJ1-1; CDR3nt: TGTGCCAGCAGTTTATTAGGGGGAACTGAAGCTTTCTTT; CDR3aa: CASSLLGGTEAFF
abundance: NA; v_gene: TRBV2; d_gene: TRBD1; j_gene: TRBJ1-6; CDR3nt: TGTGCCAGCAGTGGGACAGGGTGGTATTCACCCCTCCACTTT; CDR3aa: CASSGTGWYSPLHF
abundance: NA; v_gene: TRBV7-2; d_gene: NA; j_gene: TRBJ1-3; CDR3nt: TGTGCCAGCAGCACAAACTCTGGAAACACCATATATTTT; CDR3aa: CASSTNSGNTIYF
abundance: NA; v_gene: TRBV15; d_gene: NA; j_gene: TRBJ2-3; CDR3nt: TGTGCCACCAGCAGGGAACTTACACAGCAAACGCAGTATTTT; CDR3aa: CATSRELTQQTQYF
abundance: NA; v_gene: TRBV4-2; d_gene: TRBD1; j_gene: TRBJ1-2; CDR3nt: TGTGCCAGCAGCCAAGATCACACAGGGGGAAACTATGGCTACACCTTC; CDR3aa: CASSQDHTGGNYGYTF
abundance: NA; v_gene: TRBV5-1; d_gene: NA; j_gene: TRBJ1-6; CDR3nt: TGCGCCAGCAGCTTACAGGGTCCACCCCTCCACTTT; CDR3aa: CASSLQGPPLHF
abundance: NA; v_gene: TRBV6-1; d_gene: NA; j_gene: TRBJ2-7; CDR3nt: TGTGCCAGCAGTGAAATCTTTGGGGTGTACGAGCAGTACTTC; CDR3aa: CASSEIFGVYEQYF
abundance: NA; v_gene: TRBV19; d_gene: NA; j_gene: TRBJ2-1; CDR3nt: TGTGCCAGTAGCCTGACAGCCACTCACAATGAGCAGTTCTTC; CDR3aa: CASSLTATHNEQFF
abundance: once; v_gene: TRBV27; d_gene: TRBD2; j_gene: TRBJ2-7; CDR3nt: TGTGCCAGCAGTTTGCAAGCGGGAGGGCTCTACGAGCAGTACTTC; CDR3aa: CASSLQAGGLYEQYF
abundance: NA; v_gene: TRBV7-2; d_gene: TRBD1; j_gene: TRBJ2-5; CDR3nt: TGTGCCAGCAGCCCCCCGGGGACAGTAAAAGAGACCCAGTACTTC; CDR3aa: CASSPPGTVKETQYF
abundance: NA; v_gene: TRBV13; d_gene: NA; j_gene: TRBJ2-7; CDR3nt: TGTGCCAGCAGCTTAACGGGTGGGGGCTACGAGCAGTACTTC; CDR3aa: CASSLTGGGYEQYF
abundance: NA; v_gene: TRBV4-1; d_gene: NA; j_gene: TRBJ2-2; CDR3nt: TGCGCCAGCAGCCAGTCCCCAGGGCGGGGCGGGGAGCTGTTTTTT; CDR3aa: CASSQSPGRGGELFF
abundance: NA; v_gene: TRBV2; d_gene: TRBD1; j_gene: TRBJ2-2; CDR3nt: TGTGCCAGCAGTGAGGACAGGTACACCGGGGAGCTGTTTTTT; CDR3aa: CASSEDRYTGELFF
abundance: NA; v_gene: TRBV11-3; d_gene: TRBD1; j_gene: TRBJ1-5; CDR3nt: TGTGCCAGCAGACTGGACAGGTCGAATAGCAATCAGCCCCAGCATTTT; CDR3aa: CASRLDRSNSNQPQHF
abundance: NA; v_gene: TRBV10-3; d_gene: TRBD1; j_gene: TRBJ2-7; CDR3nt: TGTGCCATCAGTGAACAGGGGGCCTCCTACGAGCAGTACTTC; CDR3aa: CAISEQGASYEQYF
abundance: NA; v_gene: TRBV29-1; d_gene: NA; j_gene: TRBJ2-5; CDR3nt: TGCAGCGTTGCGACTGCTCAAGAGACCCAGTACTTC; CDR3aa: CSVATAQETQYF
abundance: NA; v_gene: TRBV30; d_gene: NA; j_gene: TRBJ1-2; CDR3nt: TGTGCCTGGAGTGTAGTAGGGCCCAGAGGGGATGGCTACACCTTC; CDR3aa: CAWSVVGPRGDGYTF
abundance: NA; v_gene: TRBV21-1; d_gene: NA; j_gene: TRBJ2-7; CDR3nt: TGTGCCAGCAGCAAAGGGCAAGGGACGGTTAACTACGAGCAGTACTTC; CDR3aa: CASSKGQGTVNYEQYF
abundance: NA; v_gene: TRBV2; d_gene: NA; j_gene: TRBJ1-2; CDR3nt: TGTGCCAGCAGTGAAGCGAGGGACACCGGCTATGGCTACACCTTC; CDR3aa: CASSEARDTGYGYTF
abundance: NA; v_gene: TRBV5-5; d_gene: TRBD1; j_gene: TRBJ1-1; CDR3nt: TGTGCCAGCAGCTGGTCCGGACAGGGTGTAATTGAAGCTTTCTTT; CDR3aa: CASSWSGQGVIEAFF
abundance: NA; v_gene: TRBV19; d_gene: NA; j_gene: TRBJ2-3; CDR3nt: TGTGCCAGTAGACCCCCGGGCCTTAGCACAGATACGCAGTATTTT; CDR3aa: CASRPPGLSTDTQYF
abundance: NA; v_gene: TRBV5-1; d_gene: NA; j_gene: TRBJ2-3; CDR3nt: TGCGCCAGCAGCTTCCGGCAGGGAGCAGATACGCAGTATTTT; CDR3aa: CASSFRQGADTQYF
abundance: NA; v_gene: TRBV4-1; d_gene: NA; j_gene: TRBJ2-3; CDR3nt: TGCGCCAGCAGCCGCGGCCGCGGGACACTCACAGATACGCAGTATTTT; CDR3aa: CASSRGRGTLTDTQYF
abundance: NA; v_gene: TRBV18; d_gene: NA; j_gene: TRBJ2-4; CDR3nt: TGTGCCAGCTCACCAGAGGTCAAAAACATTCAGTACTTC; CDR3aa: CASSPEVKNIQYF